Here is one T cell receptor (beta chain) with its context. The source of the sample is a study of blood T cell repertoires in COVID-19. About the research overall: Sites in the United States, Italy and Spain provided acute and convalescent COVID-19 samples. In each case, the material was cDNA or gDNA derived from T cells, B-cell-depleted T cells, or PBMCs.

Per the germline V gene, CDR1 is ENHRY and CDR2 is SYGVKD. The trim removed 3 bases at V and 2 bases at J, leaving 9 bases unmatched. The CDR3 sequence is 16 residues long. The table came from immunoSEQ multiplex PCR; TCRdb's copy has only in-frame clones and leaves some out. The table records some 180,000 clones, over 70% of them present only once. V is TRBV10-3 and J is TRBJ2-7, with TRBD1 matching over 8 bases. The sequenced sample consisted of peripheral blood. The TCR originated in a woman in her thirties or forties with COVID-19, enrolled during active disease. CDR3 nucleotides: TGTGCCATCAGTGATACACTGAAGACAGGGGCCTACGAGCAGTACTTC. Protein: CAISDTLKTGAYEQYF.